Each of the 11 T cell receptor beta chains below was sequenced from the same sample in a study of blood T cells in healthy people across ages. The second PCR ran about 6 to 12 cycles with a sample-barcoded 5' primer and J-beta primers. MiXCR, run by TCRdb on the 5' RACE reads, gives a single entry per CDR3 protein. This sample has 650,000 to 1,000,000 distinct CDR3 sequences, with approximately 35% found just once. Material for sequencing was blood. These receptors were obtained from a man between 18 and 29 years old in good health.

The chain joins TRBV18 to TRBJ2-3; D possibly matches TRBD1 or TRBD2 (5 bases each). The CDR3 runs 16 residues. V lost 4 bases, J lost 9 bases, and 23 bases lay in between. The germline V gene has CDR1 KGHSH and CDR2 LQKENI. CDR3 coding DNA: TGTGCCAGCTCACGAACCGGGACCTTGGGTAATCAAACGCAGTATTTT. Translation gives CASSRTGTLGNQTQYF.

As for this clonotype: A read error may be the cause here, since a much bigger clone is one base away. The rearrangement links TRBV7-2 to TRBJ2-5; the D call may be TRBD1 or TRBD2 (5 bases each). Germline-derived CDR1 and CDR2 are SGHTA and FQGNSA. The CDR3 is 12 amino acids. Written as DNA, the CDR3 is TGTGCCAGCAGTTTAGACTCGGGACCTCAGTACTTC. Amino acid sequence: CASSLDSGPQYF.

This clonotype was found a few times. The CDR3 DNA sequence: TGCAGTGCTGCGACAAACTACGAGCAGTACTTC. Protein sequence: CSAATNYEQYF. The genes are TRBV20-1 and TRBJ2-7, with no clear D. CDR3 length: 11 amino acids. Trimming removed 5 bases from V and 3 bases from J, with 8 bases in between. Germline CDR1 is DFQATT and CDR2 is SNEGSKA (reference sequence).

Only a few counts were recorded for this clonotype. The chain is built from TRBV29-1 and TRBJ1-1; perhaps TRBD1 as D (5 bases). The CDR3 contains 14 residues. The V gene lost 6 bases and the J gene lost 4 bases, with 18 bases spanning the gap. Germline-derived CDR1 and CDR2 are SQVTM and ANQGSEA. CDR3 nucleotides: TGCAGCGTCGCCCCACCGGGACGGGGCACTGAAGCTTTCTTT. Translating gives CSVAPPGRGTEAFF.

The chain employs TRBV21-1 and TRBJ2-1. TRBV21-1 is assigned pseudogene status. The CDR3 has 15 amino acids. Here the CDR3 reads CASSKGQLALNEQFF. The CDR3 nucleotides read TGTGCCAGCAGCAAAGGGCAACTAGCCCTCAATGAGCAGTTCTTC.

This clonotype was observed a handful of times. The chain has TRBV4-3 and TRBJ2-2, with 8 positions matching TRBD1. V gave up 2 bases and J gave up 3 bases; unmatched junction bases: 8. The CDR3 is made up of 17 amino acids. The germline V gene encodes CDR1 LGHNA and CDR2 YSLEER. The CDR3 bases are TGCGCCAGCAGCCAACACCATCGGACAGGGCACACCGGGGAGCTGTTTTTT. Protein: CASSQHHRTGHTGELFF.

The chain uses TRBV29-1 and TRBJ2-3; a weak D match, TRBD2 (6 bases). The V end lost 5 bases, the J end lost 1 base, and 16 bases lay between the germline ends. This CDR3 has 15 residues. The germline V gene has CDR1 SQVTM and CDR2 ANQGSEA. The CDR3 region has the DNA TGCAGCGTTCCTGAGGGAGCGGGTGGCACAGATACGCAGTATTTT. Its protein is CSVPEGAGGTDTQYF.

Regarding this clonotype: One junction end does not reproduce the germline sequence, and a read error may be involved. V gene TRBV7-2 combines with J gene TRBJ2-3, with D possibly matching TRBD2 (7 bases). The CDR3 consists of 17 residues. CDR1 is SGHTA, CDR2 FQGNSA, per germline. As DNA, the CDR3 is TGTGCCAGCAGCTTAGGGGCGGGGGCCTCTAGCACGGATACGCAGTATTTT. Protein sequence: CASSLGAGASSTDTQYF. Supplemented by reference TRBV7-2 and TRBJ2-3, the full variable domain reads GAGVSQSPSNKVTEKGKDVELRCDPISGHTALYWYRQSLGQGLEFLIYFQGNSAPDKSGLPSDRFSAERTGGSVSTLTIQRTQQEDSAVYLCASSLGAGASSTDTQYFGPGTRLTVL.

This clonotype was seen only once. A much larger clone differs from this one at a single base, so this may be a read error. This chain uses TRBV4-1 with TRBJ2-1, with a weak D call TRBD1 (6 bases). TRBJ2-7 explains the end of the DNA better; the J call may be wrong. This CDR3 spans 17 amino acids. Germline CDR1 MGHRA, CDR2 YSYEKL. CDR3 DNA sequence: TGCGCCAGCAGCCAGAGACCGGGACAAAGGGAATACAATGAGCAGTACTTC. Protein product: CASSQRPGQREYNEQYF.

The chain joins TRBV20-1 to TRBJ1-2; D possibly corresponds to TRBD1 (6 bases). The CDR3 sequence is 14 residues long. Trimming took off 3 bases at V and 7 bases at J, with 18 bases between the two ends. CDR1 is DFQATT, CDR2 SNEGSKA, per germline (reference sequence). The CDR3 spells CSASRGGLVRGYTF. Here the CDR3 DNA reads TGCAGTGCTAGTAGGGGGGGCTTAGTTCGTGGCTACACCTTC.

This sequence joins TRBV11-3 and TRBJ2-1; TRBD2 matches at 10 bases. Germline CDR1 and CDR2: SGHNT and YENEEA. Unmatched junction bases numbered 7, after V lost 5 bases and J lost 6 bases. The CDR3 is made up of 15 amino acids. In DNA, the CDR3 is TGTGCCAGCAGCCAGCGGACTAGCGGCTTCAATGAGCAGTTCTTC. Amino acid sequence: CASSQRTSGFNEQFF.